What follows are 25 T cell receptor beta chains derived from one specimen sequenced in a study of cytomegalovirus exposure and HLA in healthy donors. PCR was performed using 60 Vbeta and 13 Jbeta primers. TCRdb's copy holds only in-frame clones and misses some; the assay was immunoSEQ multiplex PCR. The repertoire consists of 74,000 or so clones, with approximately 75% occurring once and the leading ten covering 5.5% to 8.5%. The specimen sequenced was PBMCs. Source of these receptors: a woman in her forties in good health and CMV-seronegative.

This clone was counted between two and nine times. The chain joins TRBV5-1 to TRBJ2-3; 7 nucleotides line up with TRBD2. After removal of 0 bases from V and 1 base from J, the junction contained 2 bases not matched to a gene. The CDR3 covers 15 residues. Germline CDR1 is SGHRS and CDR2 is YFSETQ. The CDR3 protein is CASSLVTSGTDTQYF. The CDR3 region has the DNA TGCGCCAGCAGCTTGGTAACTAGCGGCACAGATACGCAGTATTTT.

The chain uses TRBV2 and TRBJ1-2; a possible D gene is TRBD1 (6 bases). Germline CDR1 and CDR2: SNHLY and FYNNEI. The V gene lost 2 bases and the J gene lost 1 base, with 14 bases spanning the gap. The CDR3 length is 16 residues. CDR3: CASSEIAGEINYGYTF. Here the CDR3 DNA reads TGTGCCAGCAGTGAAATAGCAGGGGAGATTAACTATGGCTACACCTTC.

In this sample, this clone turned up once. This chain connects TRBV7-9 to TRBJ2-1; possible D gene TRBD2, 5 bases. Trimming stripped 9 bases from V and 2 bases from J, with 14 bases between. There are 14 residues in the CDR3. Germline-derived CDR1 and CDR2 are SEHNR and FQNEAQ (reference sequence). The CDR3 spells CASSGRDTYNEQFF. CDR3 DNA: TGTGCCAGTTCCGGCCGGGATACCTACAATGAGCAGTTCTTC.

This clone was counted between two and nine times. This chain links TRBV13 with TRBJ1-5, with 10 bases fitting TRBD1. CDR1 PRHDT and CDR2 FYEKMQ come from the germline V gene (reference sequence). This CDR3 contains 14 residues. Trimming cost V 10 bases and J 9 bases; bases outside gene matches: 12. CDR3 nucleotide sequence: TGTGCCACCCGAGGACAGGGGGAGGGCAGGCCCCAGCATTTT. Translated: CATRGQGEGRPQHF.

The chain uses TRBV30 and TRBJ2-2, with TRBD1 matching 9 bases. Germline values: CDR1 GTSNPN, CDR2 SVGIG (reference sequence). The CDR3 covers 12 residues. CDR3: CSRQGEAGELFF. The CDR3 nucleotides read TGTTCCAGACAGGGGGAGGCCGGGGAGCTGTTTTTT.

The chain employs TRBV9 and TRBJ2-5; 8 nucleotides line up with TRBD2. The V gene's germline CDR1 is SGDLS and CDR2 YYNGEE. This CDR3 region has 18 residues. After removal of 4 bases from V and 1 base from J, the junction contained 15 bases not matched to a gene. CDR3 residues: CASSPRRGSGTPQETQYF. Written as DNA, the CDR3 is TGTGCCAGCAGCCCCAGGCGAGGTAGCGGGACTCCCCAAGAGACCCAGTACTTC. Using reference TRBV9 and TRBJ2-5 for the parts outside the CDR3, the full variable domain is DSGVTQTPKHLITATGQRVTLRCSPRSGDLSVYWYQQSLDQGLQFLIQYYNGEERAKGNILERFSAQQFPDLHSELNLSSLELGDSALYFCASSPRRGSGTPQETQYFGPGTRLLVL.

The chain combines TRBV5-1 with TRBJ2-7; 8 positions match TRBD2. Germline assignment: CDR1 SGHRS and CDR2 YFSETQ. This CDR3 comprises 13 residues. Unmatched junction bases numbered 0, after V lost 2 bases and J lost 2 bases. CDR3 loop: CASSFSGAYEQYF. The CDR3 DNA reads as TGCGCCAGCAGCTTTAGCGGGGCCTACGAGCAGTACTTC.

V usage is TRBV2 and J usage is TRBJ1-6; TRBD1 agrees at 8 bases. Trimming at V came to 3 bases and at J to 10 bases, leaving 5 bases not matched to a gene. The CDR3 length is 14 residues. The germline CDR1 and CDR2 sequences are SNHLY and FYNNEI. As DNA, the CDR3 is TGTGCCAGCAGTGATGGGACAGGAAAATCACCCCTCCACTTT. This sequence encodes CASSDGTGKSPLHF.

V is TRBV7-9 and J is TRBJ1-1, with TRBD1 matching over 8 bases. The CDR3 has 15 residues. V dropped 5 bases and J dropped 1; count of bases not matched to a gene: 6. Germline assignment: CDR1 SEHNR and CDR2 FQNEAQ (reference sequence). The CDR3 nucleotides are TGTGCCAGCAGCGCCCGACAGGGGACGAACACTGAAGCTTTCTTT. It encodes CASSARQGTNTEAFF.

The CDR3 DNA follows: TGCAGCGTTAGTCCTACAGGGGGCACAGATACGCAGTATTTT. Its protein is CSVSPTGGTDTQYF. The V gene is TRBV29-1, the J gene TRBJ2-3, with TRBD1 matching over 7 bases. This CDR3 is built from 14 residues. V lost 5 bases and J lost 1; bases outside the gene matches: 6. Germline values: CDR1 SQVTM, CDR2 ANQGSEA.

The J gene is TRBJ2-1, the V gene TRBV7-8; D might be TRBD2 (6 bases). Deletions cut 7 bases from V and 3 bases from J, with 19 bases between. This CDR3 has 16 amino acids. Germline CDR1 reads SGHVS; CDR2 reads FQNEAQ. CDR3 region: CASNKVAGSFYNEQFF. For the CDR3, the DNA is TGTGCCAGCAACAAAGTGGCCGGGAGTTTCTACAATGAGCAGTTCTTC.

The V call is TRBV6-5, the J call TRBJ1-1, with 7 bases matching TRBD1. The CDR3 has 15 amino acids. Germline V gene sequence: CDR1 MNHEY, CDR2 SVGAGI. V lost 6 bases and J lost 3; bases outside the gene matches: 10. The CDR3 DNA follows: TGTGCCAGCAGATCTGAGGGGGCGCAGGACACTGAAGCTTTCTTT. Translating it yields CASRSEGAQDTEAFF.

The chain couples TRBV10-1 to TRBJ2-7; D might be TRBD2 (7 bases). Germline CDR1 is WNHNN and CDR2 is SYGVQD (reference sequence). This CDR3 is 19 amino acids long. V dropped 9 bases and J dropped 3 bases, with 33 bases sitting between them. The CDR3, as DNA: TGCGCCAGGAGGGGGGGAGCGGGGCCAGGCACCCGCCCGGTCTACGAGCAGTACTTC. Its translation: CARRGGAGPGTRPVYEQYF.

V and J are TRBV2 and TRBJ2-7, with D maybe TRBD1 (6 bases). V was cut by 6 bases and J by 2 bases, with 11 bases left in between. Germline values: CDR1 SNHLY, CDR2 FYNNEI. The CDR3 totals 13 residues. The CDR3 nucleotides read TGTGCCAGCAGCGTACAGGGAGCCTACGAGCAGTACTTC. Protein sequence: CASSVQGAYEQYF.

The chain has TRBV4-3 and TRBJ1-2, with D perhaps matching TRBD1 (5 bases). This CDR3 is 15 amino acids long. Trimming removed 3 bases from V and 4 bases from J, with 15 bases in between. The germline V gene has CDR1 LGHNA and CDR2 YSLEER. The CDR3 nucleotides are TGCGCCAGCAGCCAGGGGGAGGGTTCCGGCTATGGCTACACCTTC. Its translation is CASSQGEGSGYGYTF.

The chain joins TRBV5-1 to TRBJ1-1, with a tentative D call TRBD1 (6 bases). The CDR3 is made up of 15 amino acids. The germline V gene encodes CDR1 SGHRS and CDR2 YFSETQ. Between the trimmed V and J ends, which lost 3 bases and 0 bases, there was a span of 12 bases. As DNA, the CDR3 is TGCGCCAGCAGCTCTAGGACAGCTATGAACACTGAAGCTTTCTTT. Encoded protein: CASSSRTAMNTEAFF.

This sequence joins TRBV6-4 and TRBJ2-1; 12 bases are a match to TRBD2. The CDR3 loop spans 15 amino acids. Germline V gene lookup returns CDR1 MRHNA and CDR2 SNTAGT. V lost 4 bases to trimming and J lost 7 bases; unmatched junction nucleotides: 5. CDR3: CASSGSSGGANEQFF. The CDR3 DNA reads TGTGCCAGCAGTGGTTCTAGCGGGGGGGCGAATGAGCAGTTCTTC.

The table lists this clone with a few counts. The chain carries TRBV6-1 and TRBJ1-1; D is possibly TRBD1 (5 bases). The CDR3 has 12 amino acids. Trimming stripped 9 bases from V and 4 bases from J, with 12 bases between. CDR1 and CDR2 (germline): MNHNS, SASEGT. CDR3 nucleotide sequence: TGTGCCAGTACCTGGGGGGTCACTGAAGCTTTCTTT. It specifies CASTWGVTEAFF.

The chain uses TRBV29-1 and TRBJ1-2, with D perhaps TRBD1 (5 bases). With 7 bases removed from V and 0 bases from J, the gap between germline ends came to 15 bases. CDR1 and CDR2 from the germline V gene are SQVTM and ANQGSEA. The CDR3 is 14 residues long. CDR3 amino acids: CSAFTGDSNYGYTF. In nucleotides, the CDR3 is TGCAGCGCCTTTACAGGTGACTCTAACTATGGCTACACCTTC. The whole variable domain, remainder taken from reference TRBV29-1 and TRBJ1-2, is SAVISQKPSRDICQRGTSLTIQCQVDSQVTMMFWYRQQPGQSLTLIATANQGSEATYESGFVIDKFPISRPNLTFSTLTVSNMSPEDSSIYLCSAFTGDSNYGYTFGSGTRLTVV.

CDR3: CASSTGQGNEQFF. The CDR3 region has the DNA TGTGCCAGCAGTACGGGACAGGGCAATGAGCAGTTCTTC. V usage is TRBV6-1 and J usage is TRBJ2-1, with TRBD1 matching 9 bases. The ends lost 5 bases at V and 6 bases at J; junction bases unmatched: 2. This CDR3 comprises 13 residues. Germline V lookup: CDR1 MNHNS, CDR2 SASEGT.

In its sample, this clone was seen a few times. CDR3 DNA: TGTGCCAGCAGCTCGCAGGGGACCGGGGAGCTGTTTTTT. This encodes CASSSQGTGELFF. The chain employs TRBV5-4 and TRBJ2-2; TRBD1 might be the D (6 bases). V shed 3 bases and J shed 5 bases, with 8 bases lying between them. CDR3 length: 13 amino acids. Germline V gene sequence: CDR1 SGHNT, CDR2 YYREEE (reference sequence).

A few counts support this clone. The chain is built from TRBV27 and TRBJ2-7; 10 positions match TRBD2. This CDR3 has 14 residues. V trimming: 6 bases; J trimming: 3 bases; junction bases outside the gene matches: 5. The germline V gene encodes CDR1 MNHEY and CDR2 SMNVEV (reference sequence). The CDR3 DNA sequence: TGTGCCAGCAGGCTAGCGGGAGCCTTCTACGAGCAGTACTTC. Translating gives CASRLAGAFYEQYF.

The rearrangement uses TRBV6-5 and TRBJ1-1; 11 nucleotides align to TRBD1. V trimming: 5 bases; J trimming: 7 bases; junction bases outside the gene matches: 6. CDR1 is MNHEY, CDR2 SVGAGI, per germline. CDR3 size: 14 residues. The CDR3, as DNA: TGTGCCAGCAGTCGGACAGGGGGCGTCGTTGAAGCTTTCTTT. Translating gives CASSRTGGVVEAFF.

CDR3 loop: CASSMRGQREQYF. CDR3 DNA: TGTGCCAGTAGTATGAGAGGTCAAAGGGAGCAGTACTTC. This rearrangement joins TRBV19 to TRBJ2-7; D unresolved. The CDR3 is made up of 13 amino acids. CDR1 LNHDA and CDR2 SQIVND come from the germline V gene (reference sequence). Trimming left V 3 bases short and J 7 bases short, with 13 bases between.

The V and J genes are TRBV6-5 and TRBJ2-1, with TRBD2 matching 10 bases. This CDR3 contains 14 residues. The germline V gene encodes CDR1 MNHEY and CDR2 SVGAGI. Germline trimming cut 2 bases from V and 5 bases from J; bases unmatched to any gene: 0. The CDR3 coding sequence is TGTGCCAGCAGTTACGGGACTAGCGACAATGAGCAGTTCTTC. Translated: CASSYGTSDNEQFF.